The clone carrying this T cell receptor (beta chain) was seen repeatedly, ten times or more. Antigen: not known. The data were obtained in a study of glioma-infiltrating T cells. Study-wide results and limits: Very few CDR3 sequences were shared between tissue and blood.

The CDR3 runs 16 residues. V lost 2 bases to trimming and J lost 6 bases, with 14 bases between them. CDR1 and CDR2 from the germline V gene are SGHVS and FNYEAQ. Using RNA template, CDR3s of TCR alpha and beta were amplified with iRepertoire arm-PCR. TCRdb ran MiXCR on the multiplex PCR reads and lists one entry per CDR3 protein. The repertoire holds about 190,000 distinct CDR3 sequences, with over 25% as singletons. The receptor's source is a human donor with low-grade glioma or glioblastoma, undergoing nonglioma brain surgery, or in good health (not recorded which). The chain uses TRBV7-6 and TRBJ1-6; D gene uncertain. Sequencing was done on a sample of glioma tissue, nonneoplastic brain tissue, or PBMCs (not recorded which). DNA of the CDR3: TGTGCCAGCAGCTTAAGGTTGGGGTCCCCTAATTCACCCCTCCACTTT. Its translation is CASSLRLGSPNSPLHF.